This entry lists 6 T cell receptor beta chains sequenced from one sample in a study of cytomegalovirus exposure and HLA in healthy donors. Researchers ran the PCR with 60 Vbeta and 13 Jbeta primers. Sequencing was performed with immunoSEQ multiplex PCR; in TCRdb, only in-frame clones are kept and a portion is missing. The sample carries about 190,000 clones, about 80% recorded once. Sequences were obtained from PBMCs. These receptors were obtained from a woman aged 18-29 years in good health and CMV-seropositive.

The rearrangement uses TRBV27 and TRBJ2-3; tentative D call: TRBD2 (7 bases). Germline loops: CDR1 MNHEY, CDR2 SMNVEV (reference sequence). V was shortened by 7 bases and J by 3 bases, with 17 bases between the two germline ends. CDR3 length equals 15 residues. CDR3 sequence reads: CASIGGGGLTDTQYF. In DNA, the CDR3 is TGTGCCAGCATTGGTGGCGGGGGCCTGACAGATACGCAGTATTTT.

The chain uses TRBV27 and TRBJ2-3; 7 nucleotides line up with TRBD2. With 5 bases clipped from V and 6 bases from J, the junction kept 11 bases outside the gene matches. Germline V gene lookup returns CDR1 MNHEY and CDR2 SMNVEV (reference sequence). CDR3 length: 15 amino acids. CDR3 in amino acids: CASSMLAAGFDTQYF. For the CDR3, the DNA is TGTGCCAGCAGTATGCTAGCGGCGGGCTTCGATACGCAGTATTTT.

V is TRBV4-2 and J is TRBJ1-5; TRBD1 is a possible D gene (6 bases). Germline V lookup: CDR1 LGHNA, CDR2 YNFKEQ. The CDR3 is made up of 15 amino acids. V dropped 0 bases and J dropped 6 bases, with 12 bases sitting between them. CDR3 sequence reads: CASSQDLTGSQPQHF. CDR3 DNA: TGTGCCAGCAGCCAAGATTTAACAGGGAGTCAGCCCCAGCATTTT.

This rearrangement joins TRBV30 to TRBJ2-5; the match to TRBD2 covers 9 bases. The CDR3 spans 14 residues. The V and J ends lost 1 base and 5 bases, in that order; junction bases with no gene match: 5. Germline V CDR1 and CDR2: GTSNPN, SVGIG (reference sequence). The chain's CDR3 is CAWSGGGGAETQYF. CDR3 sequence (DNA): TGTGCCTGGAGTGGCGGCGGGGGGGCGGAGACCCAGTACTTC.

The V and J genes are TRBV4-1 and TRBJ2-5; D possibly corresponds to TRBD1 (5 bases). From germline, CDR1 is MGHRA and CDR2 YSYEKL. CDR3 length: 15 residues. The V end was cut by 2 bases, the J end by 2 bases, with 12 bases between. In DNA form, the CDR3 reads TGCGCCAGCAGCCAAACAATAGGGGCTCAAGAGACCCAGTACTTC. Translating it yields CASSQTIGAQETQYF.

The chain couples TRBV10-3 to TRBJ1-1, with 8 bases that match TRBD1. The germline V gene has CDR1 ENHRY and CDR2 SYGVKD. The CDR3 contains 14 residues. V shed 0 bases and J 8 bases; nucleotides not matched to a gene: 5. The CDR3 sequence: CAISESAGGMEAFF. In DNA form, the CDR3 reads TGTGCCATCAGTGAGTCGGCAGGGGGCATGGAAGCTTTCTTT.